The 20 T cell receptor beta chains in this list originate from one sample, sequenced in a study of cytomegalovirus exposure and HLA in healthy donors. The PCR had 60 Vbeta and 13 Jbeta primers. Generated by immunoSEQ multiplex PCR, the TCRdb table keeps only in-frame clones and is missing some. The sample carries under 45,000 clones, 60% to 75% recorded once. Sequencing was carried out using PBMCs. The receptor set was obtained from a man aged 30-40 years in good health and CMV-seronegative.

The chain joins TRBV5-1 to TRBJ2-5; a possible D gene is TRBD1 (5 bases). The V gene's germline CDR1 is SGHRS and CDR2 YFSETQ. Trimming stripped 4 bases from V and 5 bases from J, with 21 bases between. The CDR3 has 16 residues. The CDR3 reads CASSPNPGSKGETQYF. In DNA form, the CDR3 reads TGCGCCAGCAGCCCCAATCCAGGGTCCAAGGGGGAGACCCAGTACTTC.

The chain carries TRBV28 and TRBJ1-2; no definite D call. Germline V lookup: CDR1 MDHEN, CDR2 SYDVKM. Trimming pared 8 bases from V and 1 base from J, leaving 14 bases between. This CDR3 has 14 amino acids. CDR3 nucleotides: TGTGCCAGCTACAGTTTCCGGGGTAACTATGGCTACACCTTC. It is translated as CASYSFRGNYGYTF.

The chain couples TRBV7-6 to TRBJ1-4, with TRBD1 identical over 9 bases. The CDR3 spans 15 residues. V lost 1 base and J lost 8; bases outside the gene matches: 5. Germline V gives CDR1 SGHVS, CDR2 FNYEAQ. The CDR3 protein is CASSLGGQGREKLFF. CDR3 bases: TGTGCCAGCAGCTTAGGAGGACAGGGGAGGGAAAAACTGTTTTTT.

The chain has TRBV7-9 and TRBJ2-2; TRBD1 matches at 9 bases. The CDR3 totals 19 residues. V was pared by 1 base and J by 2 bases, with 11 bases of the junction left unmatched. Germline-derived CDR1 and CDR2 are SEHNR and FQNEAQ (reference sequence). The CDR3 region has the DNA TGTGCCAGCAGCTTAGAGACAGGGGGTTGGGACCCTAACACCGGGGAGCTGTTTTTT. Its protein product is CASSLETGGWDPNTGELFF.

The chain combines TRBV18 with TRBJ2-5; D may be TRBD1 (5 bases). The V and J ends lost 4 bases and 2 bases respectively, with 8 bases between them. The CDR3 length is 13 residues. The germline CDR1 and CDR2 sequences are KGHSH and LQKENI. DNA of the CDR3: TGTGCCAGCTCACAAGGACAACAAGAGACCCAGTACTTC. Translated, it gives CASSQGQQETQYF.

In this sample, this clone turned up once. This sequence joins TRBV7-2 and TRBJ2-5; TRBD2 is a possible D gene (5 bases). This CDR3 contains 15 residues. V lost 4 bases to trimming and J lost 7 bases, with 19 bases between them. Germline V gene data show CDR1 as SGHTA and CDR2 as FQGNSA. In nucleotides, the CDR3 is TGTGCCAGCAGCTCACCAAATCTTCGGGGTGGGACCCAGTACTTC. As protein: CASSSPNLRGGTQYF.

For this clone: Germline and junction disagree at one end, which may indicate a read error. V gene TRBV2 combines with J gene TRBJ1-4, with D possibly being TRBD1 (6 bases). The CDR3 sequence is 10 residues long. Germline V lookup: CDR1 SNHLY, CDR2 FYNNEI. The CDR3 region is CASSLDRKVF. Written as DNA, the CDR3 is TGTGCCAGCTCCCTAGACAGGAAAGTTTTT.

This CDR3 is CSVATGAYGYTF. The CDR3 coding sequence is TGCAGCGTTGCAACAGGGGCATATGGCTACACCTTC. The V call is TRBV29-1, the J call TRBJ1-2, with 7 bases lining up with TRBD1. Germline V gene data show CDR1 as SQVTM and CDR2 as ANQGSEA. With V trimmed by 4 bases and J by 5 bases, 4 bases remained unmatched. There are 12 residues in the CDR3.

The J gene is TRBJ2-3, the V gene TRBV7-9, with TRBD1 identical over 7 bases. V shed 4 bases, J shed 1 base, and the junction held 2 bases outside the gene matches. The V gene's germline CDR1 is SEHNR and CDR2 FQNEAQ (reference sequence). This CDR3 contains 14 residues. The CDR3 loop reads CASSSGQGTDTQYF. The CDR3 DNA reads TGTGCCAGCAGCTCCGGACAGGGCACAGATACGCAGTATTTT.

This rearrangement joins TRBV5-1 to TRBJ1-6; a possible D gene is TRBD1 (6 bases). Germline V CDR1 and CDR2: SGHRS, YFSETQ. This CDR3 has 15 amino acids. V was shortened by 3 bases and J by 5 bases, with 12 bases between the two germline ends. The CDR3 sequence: CASSSSDRDNSPLHF. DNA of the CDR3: TGCGCCAGCAGCTCCTCGGACAGAGATAATTCACCCCTCCACTTT. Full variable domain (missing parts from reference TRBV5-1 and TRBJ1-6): KAGVTQTPRYLIKTRGQQVTLSCSPISGHRSVSWYQQTPGQGLQFLFEYFSETQRNKGNFPGRFSGRQFSNSRSEMNVSTLELGDSALYLCASSSSDRDNSPLHFGNGTRLTVT.

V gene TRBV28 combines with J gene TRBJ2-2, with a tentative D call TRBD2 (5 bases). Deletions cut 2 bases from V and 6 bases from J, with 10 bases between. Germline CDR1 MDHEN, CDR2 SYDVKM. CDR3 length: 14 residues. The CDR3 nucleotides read TGTGCCAGCAGTTTAGGGAGTTGGGCCGGGGAGCTGTTTTTT. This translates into CASSLGSWAGELFF. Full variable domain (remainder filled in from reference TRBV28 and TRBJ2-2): DVKVTQSSRYLVKRTGEKVFLECVQDMDHENMFWYRQDPGLGLRLIYFSYDVKMKEKGDIPEGYSVSREKKERFSLILESASTNQTSMYLCASSLGSWAGELFFGEGSRLTVL.

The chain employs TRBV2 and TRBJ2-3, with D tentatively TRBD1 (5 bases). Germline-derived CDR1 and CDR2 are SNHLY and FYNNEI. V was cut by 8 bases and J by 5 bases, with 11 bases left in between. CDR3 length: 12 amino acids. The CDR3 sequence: CASLRVGDTQYF. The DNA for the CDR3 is TGTGCCAGCCTCAGGGTTGGAGATACGCAGTATTTT.

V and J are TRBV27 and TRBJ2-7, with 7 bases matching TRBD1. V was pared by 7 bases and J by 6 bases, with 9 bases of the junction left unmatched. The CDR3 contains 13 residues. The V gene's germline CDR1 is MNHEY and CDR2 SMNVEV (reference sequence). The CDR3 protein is CASTTLDRVEQYF. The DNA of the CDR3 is TGTGCCAGCACCACTCTCGACAGGGTCGAGCAGTACTTC.

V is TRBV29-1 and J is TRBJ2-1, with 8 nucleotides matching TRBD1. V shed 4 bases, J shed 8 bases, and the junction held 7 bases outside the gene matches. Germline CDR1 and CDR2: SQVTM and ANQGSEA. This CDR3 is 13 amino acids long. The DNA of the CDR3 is TGCAGCGTTGGAAGCCAGGGGGCCGATGAGCAGTTCTTC. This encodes CSVGSQGADEQFF.

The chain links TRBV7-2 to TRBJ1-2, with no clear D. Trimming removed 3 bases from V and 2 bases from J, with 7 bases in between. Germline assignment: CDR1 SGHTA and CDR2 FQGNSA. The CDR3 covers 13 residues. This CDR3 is CASSFYGNYGYTF. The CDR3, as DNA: TGTGCCAGCAGCTTCTACGGGAACTATGGCTACACCTTC.

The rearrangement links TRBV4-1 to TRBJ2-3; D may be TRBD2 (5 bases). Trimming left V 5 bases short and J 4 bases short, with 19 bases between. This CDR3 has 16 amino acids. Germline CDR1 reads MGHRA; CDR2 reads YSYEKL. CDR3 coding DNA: TGCGCCAGCAGCTCGGCTACGTCCTCCGGGGCAGATACGCAGTATTTT. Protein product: CASSSATSSGADTQYF.

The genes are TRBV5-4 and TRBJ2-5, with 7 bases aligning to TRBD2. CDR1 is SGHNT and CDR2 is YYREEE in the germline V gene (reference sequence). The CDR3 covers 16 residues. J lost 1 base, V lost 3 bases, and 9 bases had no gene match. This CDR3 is CASSSQTSPAQETQYF. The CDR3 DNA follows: TGTGCCAGCAGCTCCCAGACTAGCCCGGCCCAAGAGACCCAGTACTTC.

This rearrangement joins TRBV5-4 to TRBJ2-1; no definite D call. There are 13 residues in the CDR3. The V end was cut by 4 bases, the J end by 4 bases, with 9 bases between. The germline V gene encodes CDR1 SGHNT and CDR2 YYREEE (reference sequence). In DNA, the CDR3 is TGTGCCAGCAGCGCCGAACAGTACAATGAGCAGTTCTTC. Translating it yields CASSAEQYNEQFF.

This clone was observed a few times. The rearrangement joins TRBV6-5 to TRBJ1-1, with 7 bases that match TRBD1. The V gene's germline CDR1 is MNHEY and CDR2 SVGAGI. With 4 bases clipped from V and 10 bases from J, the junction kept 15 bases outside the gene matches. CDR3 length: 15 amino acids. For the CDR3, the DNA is TGTGCCAGCAGTTCTGGGGGACTCGACAGGGCTGCAGCTTTCTTT. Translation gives CASSSGGLDRAAAFF.

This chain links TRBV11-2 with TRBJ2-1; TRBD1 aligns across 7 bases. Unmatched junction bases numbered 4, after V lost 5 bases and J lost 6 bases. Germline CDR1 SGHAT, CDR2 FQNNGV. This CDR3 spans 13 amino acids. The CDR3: CASSRDRVNEQFF. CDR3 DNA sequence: TGTGCCAGCAGCCGGGACAGAGTCAATGAGCAGTTCTTC.